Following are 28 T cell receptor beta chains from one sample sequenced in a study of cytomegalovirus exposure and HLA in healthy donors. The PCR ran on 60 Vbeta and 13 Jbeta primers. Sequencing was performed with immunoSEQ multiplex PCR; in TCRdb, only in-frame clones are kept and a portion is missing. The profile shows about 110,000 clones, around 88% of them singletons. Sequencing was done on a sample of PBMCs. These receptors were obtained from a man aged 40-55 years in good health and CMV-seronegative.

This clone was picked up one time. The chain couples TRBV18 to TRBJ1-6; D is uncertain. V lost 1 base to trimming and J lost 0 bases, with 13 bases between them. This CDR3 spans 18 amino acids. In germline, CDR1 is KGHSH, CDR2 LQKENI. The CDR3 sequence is CASSPLPKQSSYNSPLHF. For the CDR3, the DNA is TGTGCCAGCTCACCACTCCCTAAACAGAGCTCCTATAATTCACCCCTCCACTTT.

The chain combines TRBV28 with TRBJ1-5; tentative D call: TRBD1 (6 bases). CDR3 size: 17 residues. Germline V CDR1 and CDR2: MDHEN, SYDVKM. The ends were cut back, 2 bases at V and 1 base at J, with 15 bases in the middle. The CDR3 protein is CASSLGLQGRSNQPQHF. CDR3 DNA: TGTGCCAGCAGTTTAGGCTTACAGGGTAGGAGCAATCAGCCCCAGCATTTT.

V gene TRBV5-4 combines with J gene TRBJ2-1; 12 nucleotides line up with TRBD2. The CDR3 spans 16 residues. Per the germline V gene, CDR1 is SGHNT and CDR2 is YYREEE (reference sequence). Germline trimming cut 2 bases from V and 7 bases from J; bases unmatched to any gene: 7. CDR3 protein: CASSFGGLAGLNEQFF. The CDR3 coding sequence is TGTGCCAGCAGCTTCGGCGGACTAGCGGGGTTGAATGAGCAGTTCTTC.

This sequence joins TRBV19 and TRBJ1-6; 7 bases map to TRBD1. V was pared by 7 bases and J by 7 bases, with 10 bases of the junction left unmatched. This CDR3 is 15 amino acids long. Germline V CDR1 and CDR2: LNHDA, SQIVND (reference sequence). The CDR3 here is CASTHPDRTNSPLHF. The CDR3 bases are TGTGCCAGTACCCACCCGGACAGGACGAATTCACCCCTCCACTTT.

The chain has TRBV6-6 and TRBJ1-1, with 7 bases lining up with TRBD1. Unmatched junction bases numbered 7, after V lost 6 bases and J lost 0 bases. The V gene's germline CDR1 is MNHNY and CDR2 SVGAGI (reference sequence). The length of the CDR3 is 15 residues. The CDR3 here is CASRPTGLVNTEAFF. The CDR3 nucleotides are TGTGCCAGCAGGCCGACAGGGCTGGTGAACACTGAAGCTTTCTTT.

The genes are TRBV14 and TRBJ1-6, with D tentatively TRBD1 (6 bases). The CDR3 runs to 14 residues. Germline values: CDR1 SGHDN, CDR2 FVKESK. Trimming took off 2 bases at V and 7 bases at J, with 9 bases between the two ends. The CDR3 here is CASSQRTGNSPLHF. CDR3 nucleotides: TGTGCCAGCAGCCAACGAACAGGGAATTCACCCCTCCACTTT.

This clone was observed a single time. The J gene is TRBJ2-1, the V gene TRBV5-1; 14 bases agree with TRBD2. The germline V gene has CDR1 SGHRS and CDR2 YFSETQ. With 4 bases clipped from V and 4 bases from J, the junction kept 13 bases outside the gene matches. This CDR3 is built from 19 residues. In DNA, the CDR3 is TGCGCCAGCAGCCTCATCGAACGGACTAGCGGGGGGCTATACAATGAGCAGTTCTTC. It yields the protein CASSLIERTSGGLYNEQFF. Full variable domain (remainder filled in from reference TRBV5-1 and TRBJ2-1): KAGVTQTPRYLIKTRGQQVTLSCSPISGHRSVSWYQQTPGQGLQFLFEYFSETQRNKGNFPGRFSGRQFSNSRSEMNVSTLELGDSALYLCASSLIERTSGGLYNEQFFGPGTRLTVL.

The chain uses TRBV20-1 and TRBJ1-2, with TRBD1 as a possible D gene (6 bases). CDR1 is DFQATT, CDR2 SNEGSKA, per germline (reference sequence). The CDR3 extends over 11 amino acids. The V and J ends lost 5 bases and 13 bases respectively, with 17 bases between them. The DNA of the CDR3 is TGCAGTGCTCTTCCGGGGGGCTCCAGCACCTTC. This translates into CSALPGGSSTF.

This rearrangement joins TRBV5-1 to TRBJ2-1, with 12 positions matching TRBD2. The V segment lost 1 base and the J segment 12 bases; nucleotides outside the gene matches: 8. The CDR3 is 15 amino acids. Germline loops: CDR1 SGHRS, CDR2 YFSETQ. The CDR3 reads CASSLRASGGAAQFF. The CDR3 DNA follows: TGCGCCAGCAGCTTGAGAGCTAGCGGGGGGGCCGCGCAGTTCTTC.

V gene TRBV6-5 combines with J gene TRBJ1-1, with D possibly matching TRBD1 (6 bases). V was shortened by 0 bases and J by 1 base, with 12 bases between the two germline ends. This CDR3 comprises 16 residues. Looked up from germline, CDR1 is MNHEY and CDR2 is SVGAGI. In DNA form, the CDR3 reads TGTGCCAGCAGTTACTCCGGGGGGGCGCGGAACACTGAAGCTTTCTTT. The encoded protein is CASSYSGGARNTEAFF.

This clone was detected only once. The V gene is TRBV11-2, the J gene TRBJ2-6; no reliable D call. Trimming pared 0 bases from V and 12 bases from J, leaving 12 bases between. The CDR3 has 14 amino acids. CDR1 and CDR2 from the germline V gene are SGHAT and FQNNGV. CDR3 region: CASSLERRSAVLTF. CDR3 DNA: TGTGCCAGCAGCTTAGAGCGCAGGTCTGCCGTCCTGACTTTC.

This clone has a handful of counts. CDR3 DNA sequence: TGTGCCAGCAGACCCCCGACAGGTACAAACACTGAAGCTTTCTTT. Residues: CASRPPTGTNTEAFF. The chain joins TRBV7-2 to TRBJ1-1; a possible D gene is TRBD1 (6 bases). The V end was cut by 6 bases, the J end by 2 bases, with 16 bases between. The germline V gene has CDR1 SGHTA and CDR2 FQGNSA. The CDR3 covers 15 residues.

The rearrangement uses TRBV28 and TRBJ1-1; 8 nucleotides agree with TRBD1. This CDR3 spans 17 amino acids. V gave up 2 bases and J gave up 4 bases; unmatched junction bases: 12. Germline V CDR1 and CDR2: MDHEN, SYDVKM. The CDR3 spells CASSLAVGNRGFTEAFF. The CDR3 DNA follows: TGTGCCAGCAGTTTAGCGGTCGGGAACAGGGGGTTCACTGAAGCTTTCTTT.

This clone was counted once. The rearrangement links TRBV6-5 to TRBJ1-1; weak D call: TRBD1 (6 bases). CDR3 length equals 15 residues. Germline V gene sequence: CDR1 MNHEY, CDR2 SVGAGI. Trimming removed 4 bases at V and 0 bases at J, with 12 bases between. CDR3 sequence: CASSSTGTMNTEAFF. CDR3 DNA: TGTGCCAGCAGTTCTACAGGGACCATGAACACTGAAGCTTTCTTT.

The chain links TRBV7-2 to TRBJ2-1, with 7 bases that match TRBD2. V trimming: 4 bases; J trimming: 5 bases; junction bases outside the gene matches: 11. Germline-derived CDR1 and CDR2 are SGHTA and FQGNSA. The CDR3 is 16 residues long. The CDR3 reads CASSYPPGTIDNEQFF. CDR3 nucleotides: TGTGCCAGCAGCTATCCACCCGGGACTATTGACAATGAGCAGTTCTTC.

The CDR3 DNA follows: TGTGCCAGCAAACCGGGACAGAGGACCTATGGCTACACCTTC. As protein: CASKPGQRTYGYTF. This chain joins TRBV6-5 and TRBJ1-2; 7 nucleotides align to TRBD1. The length of the CDR3 is 14 residues. Germline CDR1 MNHEY, CDR2 SVGAGI. V lost 7 bases, J lost 4 bases, and 9 bases stayed unmatched.

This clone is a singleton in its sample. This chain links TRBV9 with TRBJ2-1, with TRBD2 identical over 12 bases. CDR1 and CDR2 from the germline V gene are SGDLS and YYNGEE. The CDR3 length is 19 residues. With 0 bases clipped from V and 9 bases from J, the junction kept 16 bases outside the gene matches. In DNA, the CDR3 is TGTGCCAGCAGCGTAGGGGTTCTTACTAGCGGGGGGACAAGGGGTGAGCAGTTCTTC. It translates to CASSVGVLTSGGTRGEQFF.

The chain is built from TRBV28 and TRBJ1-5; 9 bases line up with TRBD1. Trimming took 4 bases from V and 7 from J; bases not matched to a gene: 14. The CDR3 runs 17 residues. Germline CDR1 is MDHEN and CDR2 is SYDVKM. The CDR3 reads CASSSPRTGALGQPQHF. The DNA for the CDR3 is TGTGCCAGCAGTTCGCCGAGGACAGGGGCCCTCGGACAGCCCCAGCATTTT. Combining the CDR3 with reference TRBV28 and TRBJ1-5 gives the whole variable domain DVKVTQSSRYLVKRTGEKVFLECVQDMDHENMFWYRQDPGLGLRLIYFSYDVKMKEKGDIPEGYSVSREKKERFSLILESASTNQTSMYLCASSSPRTGALGQPQHFGDGTRLSIL.

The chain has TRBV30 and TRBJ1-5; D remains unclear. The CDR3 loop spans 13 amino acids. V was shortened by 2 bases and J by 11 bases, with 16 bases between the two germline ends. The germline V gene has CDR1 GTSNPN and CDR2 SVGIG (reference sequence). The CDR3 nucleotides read TGTGCCTGGAGTCCCGAGAGGACTGGGGCCCAGCATTTT. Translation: CAWSPERTGAQHF.

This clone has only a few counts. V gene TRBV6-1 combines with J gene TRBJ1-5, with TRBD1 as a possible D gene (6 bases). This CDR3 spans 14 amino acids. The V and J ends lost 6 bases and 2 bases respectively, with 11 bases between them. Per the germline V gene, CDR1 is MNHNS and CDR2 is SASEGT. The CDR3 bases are TGTGCCAGCAGCGAACAGGGTGGCAATCAGCCCCAGCATTTT. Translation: CASSEQGGNQPQHF.

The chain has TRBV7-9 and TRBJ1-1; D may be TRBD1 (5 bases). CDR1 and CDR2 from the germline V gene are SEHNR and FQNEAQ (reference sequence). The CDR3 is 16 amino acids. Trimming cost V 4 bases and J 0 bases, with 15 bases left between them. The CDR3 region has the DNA TGTGCCAGCAGCTCAACGGACACGTTAATGAACACTGAAGCTTTCTTT. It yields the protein CASSSTDTLMNTEAFF.

The CDR3 DNA reads as TGTGCCAGCAGCTTAATGGGAGGGGGGCTAACCTACGAGCAGTACTTC. Translated: CASSLMGGGLTYEQYF. The chain has TRBV7-2 and TRBJ2-7; D might be TRBD2 (7 bases). Germline values: CDR1 SGHTA, CDR2 FQGNSA. The CDR3 has 16 amino acids. V was clipped by 2 bases and J by 2 bases, with 16 bases between them.

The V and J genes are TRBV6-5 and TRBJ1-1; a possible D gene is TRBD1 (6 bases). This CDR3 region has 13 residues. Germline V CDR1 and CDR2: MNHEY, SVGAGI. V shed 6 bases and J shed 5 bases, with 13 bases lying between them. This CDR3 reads CASSGLTGTEAFF. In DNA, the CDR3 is TGTGCCAGCAGCGGACTGACAGGTACTGAAGCTTTCTTT.

The CDR3 region is CASNRGGRGNTEAFF. The CDR3 region has the DNA TGTGCCAGCAACCGAGGAGGGAGGGGAAACACTGAAGCTTTCTTT. The chain recombines TRBV6-5 with TRBJ1-1; D might be TRBD1 (5 bases). Deletions cut 7 bases from V and 2 bases from J, with 17 bases between. This CDR3 spans 15 amino acids. Germline V gene lookup returns CDR1 MNHEY and CDR2 SVGAGI.

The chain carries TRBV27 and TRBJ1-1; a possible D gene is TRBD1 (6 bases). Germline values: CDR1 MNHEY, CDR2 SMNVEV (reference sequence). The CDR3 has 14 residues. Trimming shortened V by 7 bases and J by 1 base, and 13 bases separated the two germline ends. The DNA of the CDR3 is TGTGCCAGCAAACTACAGGGAACGAACACTGAAGCTTTCTTT. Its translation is CASKLQGTNTEAFF.

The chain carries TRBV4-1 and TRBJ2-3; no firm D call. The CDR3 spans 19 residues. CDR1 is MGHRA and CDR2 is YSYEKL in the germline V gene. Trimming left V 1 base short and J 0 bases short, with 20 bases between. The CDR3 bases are TGCGCCAGCAGCCAAGGGCAGCGATTGGCCCGAGCTAGCACAGATACGCAGTATTTT. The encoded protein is CASSQGQRLARASTDTQYF.

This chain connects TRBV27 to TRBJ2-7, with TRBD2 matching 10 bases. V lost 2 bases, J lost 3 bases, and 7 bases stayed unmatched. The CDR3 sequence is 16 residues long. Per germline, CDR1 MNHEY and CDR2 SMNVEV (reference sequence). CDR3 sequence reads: CASSLNPLAGSYEQYF. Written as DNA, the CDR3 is TGTGCCAGCAGTTTAAACCCACTAGCGGGGAGCTACGAGCAGTACTTC.

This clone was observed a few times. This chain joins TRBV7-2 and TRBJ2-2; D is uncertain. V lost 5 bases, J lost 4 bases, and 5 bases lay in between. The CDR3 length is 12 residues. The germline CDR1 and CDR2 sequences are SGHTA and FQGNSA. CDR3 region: CASSPSTGELFF. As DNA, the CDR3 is TGTGCCAGCAGCCCGTCCACCGGGGAGCTGTTTTTT.